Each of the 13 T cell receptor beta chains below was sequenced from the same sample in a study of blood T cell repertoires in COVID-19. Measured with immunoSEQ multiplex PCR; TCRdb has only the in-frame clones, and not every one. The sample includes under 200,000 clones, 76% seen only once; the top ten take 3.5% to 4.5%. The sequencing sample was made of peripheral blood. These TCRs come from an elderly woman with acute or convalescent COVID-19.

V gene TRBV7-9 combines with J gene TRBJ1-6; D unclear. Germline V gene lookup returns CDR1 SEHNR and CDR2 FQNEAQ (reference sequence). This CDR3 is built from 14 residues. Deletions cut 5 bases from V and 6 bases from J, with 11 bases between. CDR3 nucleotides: TGTGCCAGCAGCCCACCAGTCATTAATTCACCCCTCCACTTT. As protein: CASSPPVINSPLHF.

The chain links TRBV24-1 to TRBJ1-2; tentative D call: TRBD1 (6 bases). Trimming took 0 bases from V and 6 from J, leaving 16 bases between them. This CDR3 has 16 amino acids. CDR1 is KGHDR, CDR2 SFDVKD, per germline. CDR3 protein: CATSDLLDPGADGYTF. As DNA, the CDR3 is TGTGCCACCAGTGATTTGCTGGACCCAGGGGCGGATGGCTACACCTTC.

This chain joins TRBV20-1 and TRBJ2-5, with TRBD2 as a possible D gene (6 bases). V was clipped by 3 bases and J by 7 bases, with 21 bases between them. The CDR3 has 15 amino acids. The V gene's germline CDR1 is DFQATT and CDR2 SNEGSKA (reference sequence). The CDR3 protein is CSASNPGLARGTQYF. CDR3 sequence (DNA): TGCAGTGCTAGTAACCCGGGTTTGGCGCGGGGGACCCAGTACTTC.

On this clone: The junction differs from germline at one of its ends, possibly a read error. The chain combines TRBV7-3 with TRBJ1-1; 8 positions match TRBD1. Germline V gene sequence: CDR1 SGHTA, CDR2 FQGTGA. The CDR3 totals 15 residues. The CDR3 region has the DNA TGTGCCAGCAGCCTAACAGGGGGTTGGTTCACTGAAGCTTTCTTT. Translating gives CASSLTGGWFTEAFF.

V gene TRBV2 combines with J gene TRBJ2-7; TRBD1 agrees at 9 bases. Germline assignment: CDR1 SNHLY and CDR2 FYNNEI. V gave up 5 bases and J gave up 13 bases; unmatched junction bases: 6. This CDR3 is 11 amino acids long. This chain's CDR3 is CASSRRQGEYF. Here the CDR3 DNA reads TGTGCCAGCAGTAGACGACAGGGGGAATACTTC.

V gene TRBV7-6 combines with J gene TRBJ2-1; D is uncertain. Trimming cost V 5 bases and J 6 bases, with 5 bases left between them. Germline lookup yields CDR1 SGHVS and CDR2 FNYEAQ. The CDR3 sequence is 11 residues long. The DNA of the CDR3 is TGTGCCAGCAGCCTTTTCAATGAGCAGTTCTTC. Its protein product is CASSLFNEQFF.

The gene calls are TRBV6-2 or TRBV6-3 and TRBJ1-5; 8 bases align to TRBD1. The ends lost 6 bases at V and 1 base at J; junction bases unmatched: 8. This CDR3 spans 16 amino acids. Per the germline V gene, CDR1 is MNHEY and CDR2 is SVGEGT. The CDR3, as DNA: TGTGCCAGCAGCCCTCTAAGGACAGGGAGCAATCAGCCCCAGCATTTT. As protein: CASSPLRTGSNQPQHF.

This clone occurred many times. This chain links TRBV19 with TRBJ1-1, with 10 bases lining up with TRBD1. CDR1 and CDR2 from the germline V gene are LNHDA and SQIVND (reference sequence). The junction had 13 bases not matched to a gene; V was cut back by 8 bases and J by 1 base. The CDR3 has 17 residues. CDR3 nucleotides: TGTGCCAGTTCAGGGGCGTTGCGACAGGGGGCGAACACTGAAGCTTTCTTT. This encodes CASSGALRQGANTEAFF.

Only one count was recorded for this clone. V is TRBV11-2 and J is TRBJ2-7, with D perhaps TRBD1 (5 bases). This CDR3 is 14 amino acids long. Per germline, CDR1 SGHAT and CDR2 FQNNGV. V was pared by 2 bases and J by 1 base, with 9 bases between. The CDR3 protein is CASSLSDNSYEQYF. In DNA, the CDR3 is TGTGCCAGCAGCTTATCGGACAATTCCTACGAGCAGTACTTC. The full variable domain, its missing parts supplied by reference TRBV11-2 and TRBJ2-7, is EAGVAQSPRYKIIEKRQSVAFWCNPISGHATLYWYQQILGQGPKLLIQFQNNGVVDDSQLPKDRFSAERLKGVDSTLKIQPAKLEDSAVYLCASSLSDNSYEQYFGPGTRLTVT.

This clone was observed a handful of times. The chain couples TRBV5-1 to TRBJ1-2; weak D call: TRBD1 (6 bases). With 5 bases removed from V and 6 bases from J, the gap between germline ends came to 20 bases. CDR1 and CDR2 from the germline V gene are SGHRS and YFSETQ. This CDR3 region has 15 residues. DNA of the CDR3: TGCGCCAGCAGTAATGTGGGGGCCTCACCCCATGGCTACACCTTC. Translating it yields CASSNVGASPHGYTF.

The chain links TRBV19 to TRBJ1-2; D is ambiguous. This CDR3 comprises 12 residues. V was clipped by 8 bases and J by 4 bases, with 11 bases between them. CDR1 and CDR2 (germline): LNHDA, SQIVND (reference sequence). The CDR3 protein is CASCRDSYGYTF. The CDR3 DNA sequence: TGTGCCAGTTGCCGGGATAGCTATGGCTACACCTTC.

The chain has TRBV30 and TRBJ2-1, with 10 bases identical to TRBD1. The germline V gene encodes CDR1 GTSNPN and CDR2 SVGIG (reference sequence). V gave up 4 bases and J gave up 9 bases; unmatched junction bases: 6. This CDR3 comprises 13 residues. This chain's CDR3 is CAWTRQGAGEQFF. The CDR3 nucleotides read TGTGCCTGGACTAGACAGGGGGCCGGTGAGCAGTTCTTC.

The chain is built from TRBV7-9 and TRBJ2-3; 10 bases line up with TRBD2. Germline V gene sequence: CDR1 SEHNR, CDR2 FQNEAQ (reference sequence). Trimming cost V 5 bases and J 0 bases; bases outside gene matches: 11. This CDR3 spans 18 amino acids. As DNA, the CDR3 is TGTGCCAGCAGCCCTAACCTCGGGACTAGCGCAAGCACAGATACGCAGTATTTT. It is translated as CASSPNLGTSASTDTQYF.